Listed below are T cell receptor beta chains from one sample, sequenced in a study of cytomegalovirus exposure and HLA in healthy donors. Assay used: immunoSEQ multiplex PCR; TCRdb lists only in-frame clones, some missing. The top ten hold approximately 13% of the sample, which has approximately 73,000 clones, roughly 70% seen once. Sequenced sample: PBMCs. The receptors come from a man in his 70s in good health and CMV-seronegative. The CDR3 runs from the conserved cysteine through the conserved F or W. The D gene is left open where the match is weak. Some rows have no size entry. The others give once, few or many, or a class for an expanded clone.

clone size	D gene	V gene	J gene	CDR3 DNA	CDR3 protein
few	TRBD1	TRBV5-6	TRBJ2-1	TGTGCCAGCAGCTTTTTCGACGGACAGGCAAGGAATGAGCAGTTCTTC	CASSFFDGQARNEQFF
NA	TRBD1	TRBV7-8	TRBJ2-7	TGTGCCAGCAGCTTGACAGGGGATAAGCAGTACTTC	CASSLTGDKQYF
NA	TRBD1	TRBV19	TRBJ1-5	TGTGCCGCCGCAGACAGGGATAATCAGCCCCAGCATTTT	CAAADRDNQPQHF
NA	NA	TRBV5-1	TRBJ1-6	TGCGCCAGCAGCCAGAAGGAGAGTTCACCCCTCCACTTT	CASSQKESSPLHF
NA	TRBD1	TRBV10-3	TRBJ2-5	TGTGCCATCAGCGCCACCGGACAGGGGGCAGGGACCCAGTACTTC	CAISATGQGAGTQYF
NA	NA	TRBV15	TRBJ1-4	TGTGCCACCAGCAGTTTTTTACAGGGAACTAATGAAAAACTGTTTTTT	CATSSFLQGTNEKLFF
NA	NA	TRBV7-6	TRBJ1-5	TGTGCCAGCAGCTTAGAATATGGGGCAGGTTATAGCAATCAGCCCCAGCATTTT	CASSLEYGAGYSNQPQHF
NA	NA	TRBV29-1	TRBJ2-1	TGCAGCGCCGACGCGTATATACCCGGACAGAGCTCCTACAATGAGCAGTTCTTC	CSADAYIPGQSSYNEQFF
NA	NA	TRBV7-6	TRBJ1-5	TGTGCCAGCAGCTTAGCCCGGGGGAATCAGCCCCAGCATTTT	CASSLARGNQPQHF
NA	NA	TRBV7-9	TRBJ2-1	TGTGCCAGTAGCTTACTCCAGCGTCGGAATGAGCAGTTCTTC	CASSLLQRRNEQFF
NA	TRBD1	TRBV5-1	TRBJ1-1	TGCGCCAGCAGCTTGGCCTTAGGGGGCAGGGATGAAGCTTTCTTT	CASSLALGGRDEAFF
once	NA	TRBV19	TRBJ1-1	TGTGCCAGTAGTCCTAATCGCCCCGGCGGGAGGGTGAACACTGAAGCTTTCTTT	CASSPNRPGGRVNTEAFF
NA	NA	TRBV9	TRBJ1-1	TGTGCCAGCAGCGTAGAAGAGAGGGTGGTTTTGATGAACACTGAAGCTTTCTTT	CASSVEERVVLMNTEAFF
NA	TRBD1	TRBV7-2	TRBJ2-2	TGTGCCAGCAGCCCAGACAGGGGAGGAACCGGGGAGCTGTTTTTT	CASSPDRGGTGELFF
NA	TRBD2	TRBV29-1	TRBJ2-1	TGCAGCGTTGGGTCACCCCGCCGGGCTAGCGGGAGCTACAATGAGCAGTTCTTC	CSVGSPRRASGSYNEQFF
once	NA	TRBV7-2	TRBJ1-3	TGTGCCAGCAGCTTAGGGAGGGCTGGAAACACCATATATTTT	CASSLGRAGNTIYF
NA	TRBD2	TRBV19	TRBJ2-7	TGTGCCAGTAGTCCTTCTAGCGGGAGTCGATCCTACGAGCAGTACTTC	CASSPSSGSRSYEQYF
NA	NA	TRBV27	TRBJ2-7	TGTGCCAGCAGCTATACAGGGACCGAGCAGTACTTC	CASSYTGTEQYF
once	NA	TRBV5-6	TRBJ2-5	TGTGCCAGCAGCTTGGCCGAGACATCAGAGACCCAGTACTTC	CASSLAETSETQYF
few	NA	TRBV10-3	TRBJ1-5	TGTGCCATCAGTGAGACGGTAGATAGCAATCAGCCCCAGCATTTT	CAISETVDSNQPQHF
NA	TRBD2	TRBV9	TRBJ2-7	TGTGCCAGCAGCGAGGGAGGGACTAGCGTTAGCTCCTACGAGCAGTACTTC	CASSEGGTSVSSYEQYF
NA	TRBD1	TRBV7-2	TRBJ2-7	TGTGCCAGCAGCTCCACCCCAGGGGGTTCTTACGAGCAGTACTTC	CASSSTPGGSYEQYF
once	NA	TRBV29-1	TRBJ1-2	TGCAGCGTTGAAGCCAGGACTTATGGCTACACCTTC	CSVEARTYGYTF
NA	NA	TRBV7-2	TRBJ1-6	TGTGCCAGCAGCTTAGCGGGCAGGGTCCCGACACCCCTCCACTTT	CASSLAGRVPTPLHF
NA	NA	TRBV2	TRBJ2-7	TGTGCCAGCAGTTACCTAACTAGTAACCCCTACGAGCAGTACTTC	CASSYLTSNPYEQYF
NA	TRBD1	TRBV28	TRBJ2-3	TGTGCCAGCAGCTCCCAGGGGGTGGGGACAGATACGCAGTATTTT	CASSSQGVGTDTQYF
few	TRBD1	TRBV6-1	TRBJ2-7	TGTGCCAGCAGCGAACCGGGACAGGGTGTGGGCGAGCAGTACTTC	CASSEPGQGVGEQYF
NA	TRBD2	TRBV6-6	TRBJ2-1	TGTGCCAGCATGGGTAGCGGGGCACACAATGAGCAGTTCTTC	CASMGSGAHNEQFF
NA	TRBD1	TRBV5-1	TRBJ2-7	TGCGCCAGCAGCTTGGGGGCACTACAGGGGGAGCAGTACTTC	CASSLGALQGEQYF
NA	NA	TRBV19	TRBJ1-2	TGTGCCAGTAGTGCTCAACAGAAAGGCTACACCTTC	CASSAQQKGYTF
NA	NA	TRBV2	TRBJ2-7	TGTGCCAGCAGTGTAGAACAGGCCATCGGCGAGCAGTACTTC	CASSVEQAIGEQYF
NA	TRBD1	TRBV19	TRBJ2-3	TGTGCCAGTAGGGACAGGGGAAGATCTAGCACAGATACGCAGTATTTT	CASRDRGRSSTDTQYF
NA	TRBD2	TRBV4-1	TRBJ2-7	TGCGCCAGCAGCCAAACGGGAGGGAACTACGAGCAGTACTTC	CASSQTGGNYEQYF
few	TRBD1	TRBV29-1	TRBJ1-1	TGCAGCGCTTTTACAGGGGTTGGTGAAGCTTTCTTT	CSAFTGVGEAFF
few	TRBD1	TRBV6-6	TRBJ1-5	TGTGCCAGCAGTTCCGACAGGGGCCGATGGCCCCAGCATTTT	CASSSDRGRWPQHF
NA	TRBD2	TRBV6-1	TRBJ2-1	TGTGCCAGCAGTGAAGCGGGGGGGATTGATGAGCAGTTCTTC	CASSEAGGIDEQFF
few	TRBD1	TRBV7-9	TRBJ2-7	TGTGCCAGCAGCCGGACAGGGGGTCTCTACGAGCAGTACTTC	CASSRTGGLYEQYF
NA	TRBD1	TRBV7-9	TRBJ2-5	TGTGCCAGCAGCTTCCGGGACAGGGAGCAAGAGACCCAGTACTTC	CASSFRDREQETQYF
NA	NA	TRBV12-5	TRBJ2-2	TGTGCTAGTGGTTTGTTGGTCTCTACGGGGGTCACCGGGGAGCTGTTTTTT	CASGLLVSTGVTGELFF
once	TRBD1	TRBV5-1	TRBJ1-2	TGCGCCAGCAGCGGGTCCCCCTCGACAGGGGCGGATGGCTACACCTTC	CASSGSPSTGADGYTF
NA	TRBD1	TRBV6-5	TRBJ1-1	TGTGCCAGCAGTTACGGGACAGCCGACCAAGCTTTCTTT	CASSYGTADQAFF
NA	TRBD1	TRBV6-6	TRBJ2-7	TGTGCCAGCAGTTATATACGAGGGGGCAAAGACGAGCAGTACTTC	CASSYIRGGKDEQYF
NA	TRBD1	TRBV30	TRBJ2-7	TGTGCCTGGAGAAGCCCGGGACAGTCCTACGAGCAGTACTTC	CAWRSPGQSYEQYF
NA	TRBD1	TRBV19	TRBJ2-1	TGTGCCAGTAGCGCGGCGACAGGGGGGAAGGGCGAGCAGTTCTTC	CASSAATGGKGEQFF
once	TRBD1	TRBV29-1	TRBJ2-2	TGCAGCGTTGGGGACAGAACGAACACCGGGGAGCTGTTTTTT	CSVGDRTNTGELFF
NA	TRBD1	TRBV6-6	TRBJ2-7	TGTGCCAGCAGGTGGACAGGTTCCTACGAGCAGTACTTC	CASRWTGSYEQYF
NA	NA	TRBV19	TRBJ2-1	TGTGCCAGTAGTCTACCGGGTCTCACCTACAATGAGCAGTTCTTC	CASSLPGLTYNEQFF
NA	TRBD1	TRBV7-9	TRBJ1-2	TGTGCCAGCAGCTTTGGACAGGTGAACTATGGCTACACCTTC	CASSFGQVNYGYTF
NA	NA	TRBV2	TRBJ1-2	TGTGCCAGCAGTCTTCAGGCGACAGAGAACTATGGCTACACCTTC	CASSLQATENYGYTF
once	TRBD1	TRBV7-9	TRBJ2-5	TGTGCCAGCAGGAACACGGGACAGGGGGCAGAGACCCAGTACTTC	CASRNTGQGAETQYF
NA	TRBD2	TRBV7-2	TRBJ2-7	TGTGCCAGCAGCTTAGCGGCGGGGGATGCCTACGAGCAGTACTTC	CASSLAAGDAYEQYF